This T cell receptor (beta chain) was found in a study of prognosis after radiotherapy for stage I lung cancer. About the research overall: Some 15 patients had newly diagnosed primary stage I lung tumors, and about 5 had oligometastatic NSCLC after surgical resection of the primary tumor. Several developed distant metastases after radiotherapy (median roughly seven months), and around 14 had no significant progression. Squamous cell carcinoma was diagnosed in roughly seven patients and adenocarcinoma in about 11.

Two rounds of multiplex PCR amplified TCR beta CDR3 from genomic DNA. First-round PCR amplification was performed with primers specific to each TRBV and TRBJ gene. TCRdb processed the multiplex PCR reads anew with MiXCR; each CDR3 protein has one entry. The sample has 30,000 to 40,000 distinct CDR3 sequences; less than 40% are singletons. Between the trimmed V and J ends, which lost 1 base and 3 bases, there was a span of 10 bases. This CDR3 is 15 amino acids long. At least ten counts were recorded for this clonotype. The sample here was PBMCs, taken before or after stereotactic body radiation therapy (not recorded which). This TCR derives from a donor aged 50 or older with non-small cell lung cancer. The chain carries TRBV12-3 or TRBV12-4 and TRBJ1-3; D is perhaps TRBD1 (6 bases). CDR3: CASSLDGQNGNTIYF. DNA for the CDR3: TGTGCCAGCAGTTTAGATGGACAGAATGGAAACACCATATATTTT.